This is a list of T cell receptor beta chains from one sample in a study of cytomegalovirus exposure and HLA in healthy donors. Sequencing used immunoSEQ multiplex PCR; TCRdb keeps in-frame clones, though not all of them. The sample lists 140,000 or so clones, about 66% occurring once. The material sequenced was PBMCs. All receptors derive from a male donor in good health and CMV-seronegative. CDR3s include the opening cysteine and the closing phenylalanine or tryptophan. The D gene is left open where the match is weak. The size entry is marked missing in some rows and otherwise reads once, few, many or a size class.

abundance	v_gene	j_gene	d_gene	CDR3aa	CDR3nt
.	TRBV4-1	TRBJ2-5	.	CASSQERLQETQYF	TGCGCCAGCAGCCAAGAGCGACTACAAGAGACCCAGTACTTC
.	TRBV11-2	TRBJ2-7	.	CASSLADTFEQYF	TGTGCCAGCAGCTTAGCTGACACTTTCGAGCAGTACTTC
.	TRBV18	TRBJ1-5	TRBD1	CASSGDRGNQPQHF	TGTGCCAGCTCCGGGGACAGGGGCAATCAGCCCCAGCATTTT
.	TRBV9	TRBJ1-2	.	CASRLDRYGGYTF	TGTGCCAGCAGGCTAGACAGGTACGGAGGCTACACCTTC
few	TRBV2	TRBJ1-4	TRBD1	CASSDRGQGEKLFF	TGTGCCAGCAGTGATCGAGGACAGGGTGAAAAACTGTTTTTT
.	TRBV5-6	TRBJ1-5	.	CASSLGAGAFNQPQHF	TGTGCCAGCAGCCTGGGGGCGGGGGCCTTCAATCAGCCCCAGCATTTT
.	TRBV6-5	TRBJ1-3	TRBD1	CASSRGQVSGNTIYF	TGTGCCAGCAGCCGTGGACAGGTCTCTGGAAACACCATATATTTT
.	TRBV7-8	TRBJ2-3	TRBD2	CASSFLSGGTDTQYF	TGTGCCAGCAGCTTCCTAAGCGGGGGCACAGATACGCAGTATTTT
.	TRBV29-1	TRBJ1-2	.	CSAEDRGGGNYGYTF	TGCAGCGCAGAAGATCGAGGGGGGGGTAATTATGGCTACACCTTC
.	TRBV30	TRBJ2-7	TRBD2	CAWGLASTYKQYF	TGTGCCTGGGGACTAGCGTCTACCTACAAGCAGTACTTC
.	TRBV15	TRBJ1-2	TRBD1	CATSRRTGSVMVYGYTF	TGTGCCACCAGCAGAAGGACAGGGTCGGTTATGGTCTATGGCTACACCTTC
.	TRBV21-1	TRBJ2-1	.	CASSKAHAGYYNEQFF	TGTGCCAGCAGCAAAGCGCATGCGGGGTACTACAATGAGCAGTTCTTC
.	TRBV29-1	TRBJ1-4	.	CSVEGGAGNEKLFF	TGCAGCGTCGAAGGGGGAGCGGGTAATGAAAAACTGTTTTTT